These 8 T cell receptor beta chains were all obtained from the same sample, sequenced in a study of blood T cell repertoires in COVID-19. TCRdb's table, derived via immunoSEQ multiplex PCR, lists solely in-frame clones and lacks some. The sample lists 110,000 to 150,000 clones; 84% were seen once. Sequencing was performed on peripheral blood. The receptors come from a man between 60 and 75 years old with active or convalescent COVID-19.

The gene calls are TRBV27 and TRBJ1-2, with TRBD1 matching over 8 bases. V shed 6 bases, J shed 3 bases, and the junction held 9 bases outside the gene matches. CDR1 and CDR2 from the germline V gene are MNHEY and SMNVEV (reference sequence). This CDR3 has 15 amino acids. In DNA form, the CDR3 reads TGTGCCAGCAGACCCGGGGGGACAGGCCACTATGGCTACACCTTC. Residues: CASRPGGTGHYGYTF.

The V gene is TRBV9, the J gene TRBJ1-1; D is unresolved. The germline V gene has CDR1 SGDLS and CDR2 YYNGEE. The V end was cut by 5 bases, the J end by 1 base, with 9 bases between. The CDR3 consists of 13 residues. The CDR3 loop reads CASSPSGNTEAFF. The CDR3 DNA reads as TGTGCCAGCAGTCCTAGCGGGAACACTGAAGCTTTCTTT.

Of note for this clone: The same CDR3 also results from other DNA sequences found in this sample. The CDR3 DNA follows: TGTGCCAGCAGCCTGGGACAGGGATTCTATAATTCACCCCTCCACTTT. This sequence encodes CASSLGQGFYNSPLHF. The chain joins TRBV7-9 to TRBJ1-6, with TRBD1 matching over 9 bases. The CDR3 loop spans 16 amino acids. CDR1 and CDR2 from the germline V gene are SEHNR and FQNEAQ (reference sequence). Germline trimming cut 5 bases from V and 3 bases from J; bases unmatched to any gene: 5.

This clone has more than one count but fewer than ten. V and J are TRBV19 and TRBJ2-2, with a tentative D call TRBD1 (6 bases). Trimming cost V 5 bases and J 7 bases, with 8 bases left between them. The CDR3 sequence is 12 residues long. CDR1 is LNHDA and CDR2 is SQIVND in the germline V gene (reference sequence). CDR3 amino acids: CASSPGVGELFF. In nucleotides, the CDR3 is TGTGCCAGTAGTCCAGGGGTCGGGGAGCTGTTTTTT. The full variable domain, completed using reference TRBV19 and TRBJ2-2, is DGGITQSPKYLFRKEGQNVTLSCEQNLNHDAMYWYRQDPGQGLRLIYYSQIVNDFQKGDIAEGYSVSREKKESFPLTVTSAQKNPTAFYLCASSPGVGELFFGEGSRLTVL.

The chain joins TRBV6-2 or TRBV6-3 to TRBJ2-1; 9 positions agree with TRBD2. The CDR3 loop spans 16 amino acids. Trimming at V came to 5 bases and at J to 0 bases, leaving 5 bases not matched to a gene. The germline gives CDR1 MNHEY, CDR2 SVGEGT. CDR3 DNA: TGTGCCAGCAGTGTGACTAGCGGAAGCTCCTACAATGAGCAGTTCTTC. Its translation: CASSVTSGSSYNEQFF.

The chain uses TRBV5-1 and TRBJ2-1, with D possibly matching TRBD2 (7 bases). The CDR3 contains 15 residues. V gave up 6 bases and J gave up 5 bases, with 18 bases separating them. Looked up from germline, CDR1 is SGHRS and CDR2 is YFSETQ. The CDR3 DNA follows: TGCGCCAGCACCCCCGGGGGGAGGACAGACAATGAGCAGTTCTTC. Residues: CASTPGGRTDNEQFF.

The rearrangement links TRBV18 to TRBJ2-5; 8 bases map to TRBD1. V dropped 3 bases and J dropped 5; count of bases not matched to a gene: 8. CDR1 and CDR2 (germline): KGHSH, LQKENI. CDR3 size: 15 residues. CDR3 residues: CASSPAAGGRETQYF. DNA of the CDR3: TGTGCCAGCTCACCGGCGGCAGGGGGCAGGGAGACCCAGTACTTC.

This chain uses TRBV19 with TRBJ2-2; 9 positions agree with TRBD1. CDR1 and CDR2 (germline): LNHDA, SQIVND (reference sequence). After removal of 5 bases from V and 4 bases from J, the junction contained 5 bases not matched to a gene. This CDR3 is 15 amino acids long. The CDR3 DNA reads TGTGCCAGTAGTCTTCGGGACAGGGCCACCGGGGAGCTGTTTTTT. Protein: CASSLRDRATGELFF.